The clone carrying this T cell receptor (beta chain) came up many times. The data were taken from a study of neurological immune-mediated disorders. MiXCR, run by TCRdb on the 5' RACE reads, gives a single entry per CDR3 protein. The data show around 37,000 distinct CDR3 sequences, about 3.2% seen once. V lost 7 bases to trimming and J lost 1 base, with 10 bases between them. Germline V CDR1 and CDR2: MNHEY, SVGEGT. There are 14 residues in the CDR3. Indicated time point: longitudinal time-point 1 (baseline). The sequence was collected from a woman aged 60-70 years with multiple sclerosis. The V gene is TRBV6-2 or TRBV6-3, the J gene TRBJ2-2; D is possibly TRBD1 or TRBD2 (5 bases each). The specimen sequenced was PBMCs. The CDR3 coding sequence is TGTGCCAGCATACGTGGGGGGAACACCGGGGAGCTGTTTTTT. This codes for CASIRGGNTGELFF.